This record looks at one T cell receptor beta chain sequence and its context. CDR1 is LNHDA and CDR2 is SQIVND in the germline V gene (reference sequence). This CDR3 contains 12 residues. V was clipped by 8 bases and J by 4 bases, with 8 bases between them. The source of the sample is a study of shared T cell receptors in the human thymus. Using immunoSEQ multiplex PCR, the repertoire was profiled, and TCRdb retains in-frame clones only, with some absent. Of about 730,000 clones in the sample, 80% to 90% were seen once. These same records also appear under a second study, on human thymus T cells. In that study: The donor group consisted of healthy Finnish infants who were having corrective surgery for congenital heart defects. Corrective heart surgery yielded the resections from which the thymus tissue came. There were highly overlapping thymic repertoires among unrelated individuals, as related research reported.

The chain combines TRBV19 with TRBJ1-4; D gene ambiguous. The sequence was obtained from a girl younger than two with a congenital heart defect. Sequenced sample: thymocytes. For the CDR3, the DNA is TGTGCCAGTGCAGGCTATAATGAAAAACTGTTTTTT. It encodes CASAGYNEKLFF.